A single sample is the source of the 29 T cell receptor beta chains below, sequenced in a study of CD8 T cells in ankylosing spondylitis. MiXCR, run by TCRdb on the 5' RACE reads, gives a single entry per CDR3 protein. The data show over 130,000 distinct CDR3 sequences, with around 45% seen just once and 13% to 15% held by the top ten. Sequencing was done on a sample of synovial fluid, either unsorted or a sorted T cell fraction (not recorded which). The source is a male donor with ankylosing spondylitis.

In its sample, this clonotype was seen a few times. The chain uses TRBV20-1 and TRBJ1-5; 7 bases fit TRBD1. This CDR3 has 15 amino acids. The trim removed 6 bases at V and 7 bases at J, leaving 15 bases unmatched. Germline assignment: CDR1 DFQATT and CDR2 SNEGSKA (reference sequence). CDR3 sequence (DNA): TGCAGTGCCGACCCTCGAGAGACAGGGCTCCAGCCCCAGCATTTT. This sequence encodes CSADPRETGLQPQHF.

This chain's CDR3 is CASSHPGEWAGNTEAFF. CDR3 in DNA: TGTGCCAGCAGCCATCCCGGGGAGTGGGCCGGGAACACTGAAGCTTTCTTT. V and J are TRBV7-9 and TRBJ1-1; the D is unclear. V dropped 5 bases and J dropped 1 base, with 20 bases sitting between them. Germline lookup yields CDR1 SEHNR and CDR2 FQNEAQ (reference sequence). This CDR3 spans 17 amino acids.

The gene calls are TRBV7-6 and TRBJ2-2; D is ambiguous. V was shortened by 3 bases and J by 3 bases, with 5 bases between the two germline ends. Germline CDR1 reads SGHVS; CDR2 reads FNYEAQ. The CDR3 runs 13 residues. The CDR3 DNA reads as TGTGCCAGCAGCTTTGGCGACACCGGGGAGCTGTTTTTT. Encoded protein: CASSFGDTGELFF.

This clonotype has more than one count but fewer than ten. This chain joins TRBV12-3 or TRBV12-4 and TRBJ2-5; D is ambiguous. Between the trimmed V and J ends, which lost 5 bases and 3 bases, there was a span of 10 bases. There are 13 residues in the CDR3. In nucleotides, the CDR3 is TGTGCCAGCAGTACTGGCCTAGAAGAGACCCAGTACTTC. Its protein is CASSTGLEETQYF.

This clonotype came up a few times. V usage is TRBV7-9 and J usage is TRBJ1-5, with D tentatively TRBD1 (5 bases). V was trimmed by 8 bases and J by 0 bases, leaving 11 bases between them. The germline V gene encodes CDR1 SEHNR and CDR2 FQNEAQ (reference sequence). This CDR3 contains 14 residues. The CDR3 loop reads CASDSADSNQPQHF. For the CDR3, the DNA is TGTGCCAGCGACAGCGCGGATAGCAATCAGCCCCAGCATTTT.

This chain uses TRBV7-2 with TRBJ2-7, with 10 bases aligning to TRBD2. The CDR3 covers 14 residues. Germline V gene sequence: CDR1 SGHTA, CDR2 FQGNSA. With V trimmed by 5 bases and J by 4 bases, 5 bases remained unmatched. The CDR3 here is CASSHGLAAYEQYF. For the CDR3, the DNA is TGTGCCAGCAGCCACGGACTAGCGGCGTACGAGCAGTACTTC.

J is TRBJ2-1 and V is TRBV13; the D gene is possibly TRBD2 (6 bases). Trimming took 6 bases from V and 6 from J, leaving 15 bases between them. CDR1 PRHDT and CDR2 FYEKMQ come from the germline V gene (reference sequence). CDR3 length: 14 residues. The DNA for the CDR3 is TGTGCCAGCAGTCCCCGCTTGGGGGGCAATGAGCAGTTCTTC. It yields the protein CASSPRLGGNEQFF.

V and J are TRBV11-2 and TRBJ2-1; TRBD2 aligns across 11 bases. Unmatched junction bases numbered 19, after V lost 5 bases and J lost 10 bases. CDR3 length: 18 residues. Per the germline V gene, CDR1 is SGHAT and CDR2 is FQNNGV. CDR3 region: CASSRGSYYSGGGWEQFF. CDR3 nucleotide sequence: TGTGCCAGCAGCCGAGGGAGCTACTATAGCGGGGGGGGATGGGAGCAGTTCTTC.

The V call is TRBV9, the J call TRBJ2-2, with D tentatively TRBD2 (5 bases). Germline assignment: CDR1 SGDLS and CDR2 YYNGEE. Trimming left V 4 bases short and J 0 bases short, with 13 bases between. This CDR3 has 16 amino acids. The CDR3 spells CASSPAEVANTGELFF. The CDR3 DNA sequence: TGTGCCAGCAGCCCAGCGGAGGTCGCGAACACCGGGGAGCTGTTTTTT.

The chain couples TRBV27 to TRBJ2-7; D gene ambiguous. Germline V gene sequence: CDR1 MNHEY, CDR2 SMNVEV (reference sequence). V was trimmed by 2 bases and J by 7 bases, leaving 15 bases between them. This CDR3 region has 14 residues. CDR3 in DNA: TGTGCCAGCAGTTTAGAGACTTCCCCCAGGGAGCAGTACTTC. This translates into CASSLETSPREQYF.

This clonotype was counted many times. The V gene is TRBV12-3 or TRBV12-4, the J gene TRBJ2-2; TRBD2 might be the D (6 bases). V was pared by 6 bases and J by 4 bases, with 15 bases between. The CDR3 is 15 amino acids. This CDR3 is CASRWSEGFTGELFF. In nucleotides, the CDR3 is TGTGCCAGCAGATGGTCGGAGGGGTTCACCGGGGAGCTGTTTTTT.

J is TRBJ1-1 and V is TRBV7-6; D may be TRBD1 (6 bases). Deletions cut 5 bases from V and 6 bases from J, with 16 bases between. The CDR3 is 14 residues long. Germline-derived CDR1 and CDR2 are SGHVS and FNYEAQ. For the CDR3, the DNA is TGTGCCAGCAGCCGTGAAACAGGGTTCGCTGAAGCTTTCTTT. Translation gives CASSRETGFAEAFF.

The chain employs TRBV28 and TRBJ2-4, with D possibly being TRBD1 (6 bases). CDR1 and CDR2 from the germline V gene are MDHEN and SYDVKM. Deletions cut 2 bases from V and 6 bases from J, with 23 bases between. The CDR3 sequence is 18 residues long. This chain's CDR3 is CASSLDPTLDSRGNIQYF. The CDR3 DNA is TGTGCCAGCAGTTTAGACCCGACCCTGGACAGTCGCGGAAACATTCAGTACTTC.

The chain couples TRBV4-1 to TRBJ2-2, with D possibly TRBD2 on 7 matching bases. The germline CDR1 and CDR2 sequences are MGHRA and YSYEKL. The CDR3 runs 17 residues. Deletions cut 2 bases from V and 3 bases from J, with 16 bases between. The CDR3 protein is CASSQPGGIGDTGELFF. DNA of the CDR3: TGCGCCAGCAGCCAACCGGGGGGCATAGGAGACACCGGGGAGCTGTTTTTT.

The J gene is TRBJ1-4, the V gene TRBV12-5, with unresolved D. Trimming pared 3 bases from V and 0 bases from J, leaving 11 bases between. The germline gives CDR1 LGHNT, CDR2 FRNRAP. The length of the CDR3 is 16 residues. CDR3 residues: CASGFRPTATNEKLFF. CDR3 nucleotide sequence: TGTGCTAGTGGTTTTCGACCGACGGCAACTAATGAAAAACTGTTTTTT.

The chain combines TRBV7-9 with TRBJ2-2; the D call may be TRBD1 or TRBD2 (5 bases each). Per germline, CDR1 SEHNR and CDR2 FQNEAQ (reference sequence). The CDR3 is 16 amino acids. The germline V and J ends were trimmed by 4 bases and 0 bases, with 12 bases remaining between them. CDR3 nucleotides: TGTGCCAGCAGCTCAAGGGACCCGGCGAACACCGGGGAGCTGTTTTTT. Its translation is CASSSRDPANTGELFF. The whole variable domain, filled in from reference TRBV7-9 and TRBJ2-2, reads DTGVSQNPRHKITKRGQNVTFRCDPISEHNRLYWYRQTLGQGPEFLTYFQNEAQLEKSRLLSDRFSAERPKGSFSTLEIQRTEQGDSAMYLCASSSRDPANTGELFFGEGSRLTVL.

This chain links TRBV10-2 with TRBJ1-1, with D hard to call. Germline CDR1 and CDR2: WSHSY and SAAADI. V was trimmed by 7 bases and J by 0 bases, leaving 12 bases between them. The CDR3 runs 14 residues. The CDR3 region is CASNRFVMNTEAFF. The CDR3 nucleotides read TGCGCCAGCAATCGGTTCGTGATGAACACTGAAGCTTTCTTT.

V is TRBV21-1 and J is TRBJ2-1. TRBV21-1 is an annotated pseudogene. This CDR3 has 11 amino acids. CDR3 coding DNA: TGTGCCAGTGCCCAGGCGGATGAGCAGTTCTTC. This encodes CASAQADEQFF.

This clonotype was counted a few times. The chain employs TRBV3-1 and TRBJ1-4, with D possibly TRBD1 on 5 matching bases. The CDR3 spans 12 residues. The ends were cut back, 4 bases at V and 6 bases at J, with 6 bases in the middle. Germline V gene sequence: CDR1 LGHDT, CDR2 YNNKEL (reference sequence). In nucleotides, the CDR3 is TGTGCCAGCAGCCCAGGGTATGAAAAACTGTTTTTT. Protein: CASSPGYEKLFF.

J is TRBJ2-1 and V is TRBV5-1; D ambiguous. Trimming removed 0 bases at V and 1 base at J, with 20 bases between. Per germline, CDR1 SGHRS and CDR2 YFSETQ. This CDR3 is built from 19 residues. CDR3 in DNA: TGCGCCAGCAGCTTGGGGTTGAAGGGAACCCCTTCTTCCTACAATGAGCAGTTCTTC. This translates into CASSLGLKGTPSSYNEQFF. The full variable domain, rest sourced from reference TRBV5-1 and TRBJ2-1, is KAGVTQTPRYLIKTRGQQVTLSCSPISGHRSVSWYQQTPGQGLQFLFEYFSETQRNKGNFPGRFSGRQFSNSRSEMNVSTLELGDSALYLCASSLGLKGTPSSYNEQFFGPGTRLTVL.

The genes are TRBV20-1 and TRBJ2-1, with D perhaps given as TRBD1 or TRBD2 (5 bases each). Germline V gene sequence: CDR1 DFQATT, CDR2 SNEGSKA (reference sequence). The CDR3 length is 13 residues. Between the trimmed V and J ends, which lost 6 bases and 8 bases, there was a span of 17 bases. Here the CDR3 reads CSASGARHDEQFF. The CDR3 nucleotides read TGCAGTGCCTCCGGGGCTCGACACGATGAGCAGTTCTTC.

The V call is TRBV12-3 or TRBV12-4, the J call TRBJ1-1; perhaps TRBD1 as D (5 bases). Trimming removed 6 bases from V and 8 bases from J, with 13 bases in between. The CDR3 extends over 12 amino acids. CDR3 sequence reads: CASRPLGQEAFF. CDR3 in DNA: TGTGCCAGCAGACCCCTAGGACAAGAAGCTTTCTTT.

In this sample, this clonotype turned up a few times. V usage is TRBV4-3 and J usage is TRBJ1-4, with TRBD1 matching over 11 bases. Unmatched junction bases numbered 15, after V lost 2 bases and J lost 10 bases. The CDR3 sequence is 18 residues long. Germline CDR1 LGHNA, CDR2 YSLEER. CDR3 sequence: CASSQIMDRGRDYGKLFF. CDR3 nucleotides: TGCGCCAGCAGCCAAATAATGGACAGGGGGCGAGATTATGGAAAACTGTTTTTT.

The J gene is TRBJ2-1, the V gene TRBV11-1; 8 bases map to TRBD2. The CDR3 spans 20 residues. V lost 5 bases, J lost 0 bases, and 18 bases stayed unmatched. Germline assignment: CDR1 SGHAT and CDR2 FQDESV (reference sequence). The CDR3 sequence: CASSPQLSGSPRGSYNEQFF. CDR3 in DNA: TGTGCCAGCAGCCCACAGCTGAGCGGGAGTCCCCGAGGCTCCTACAATGAGCAGTTCTTC.

The V and J genes are TRBV6-4 and TRBJ2-1; D gene ambiguous. This CDR3 spans 16 amino acids. Trimming removed 0 bases at V and 9 bases at J, with 18 bases between. CDR1 MRHNA and CDR2 SNTAGT come from the germline V gene. The chain's CDR3 is CASSDSTGSGPSEQFF. CDR3 DNA sequence: TGTGCCAGCAGTGACTCCACCGGTTCGGGTCCGAGTGAGCAGTTCTTC.

The chain joins TRBV20-1 to TRBJ2-4; TRBD2 agrees at 7 bases. The CDR3 length is 16 residues. Per germline, CDR1 DFQATT and CDR2 SNEGSKA (reference sequence). J lost 7 bases, V lost 0 bases, and 12 bases had no gene match. The CDR3 DNA sequence: TGCAGTGCTAGAGATGAGGTGGGAGGGATTGGGAACATTCAGTACTTC. Its protein product is CSARDEVGGIGNIQYF.

Regarding this clonotype: Its ends do not fully match the called genes, so a read error is possible. V and J are TRBV5-8 and TRBJ2-5, with TRBD2 as a possible D gene (6 bases). The CDR3 spans 15 residues. Germline V CDR1 and CDR2: SGHTS, YDEGEE. CDR3 bases: TGTGCCAGCAGCTTATGGGGACTTGAGGTGGAGACCCAGTATTTC. Residues: CASSLWGLEVETQYF.

This clonotype was observed a handful of times. V and J are TRBV7-9 and TRBJ1-1; no firm D call. Looked up from germline, CDR1 is SEHNR and CDR2 is FQNEAQ (reference sequence). This CDR3 has 12 amino acids. The V end was cut by 5 bases, the J end by 7 bases, with 11 bases between. The CDR3 region is CASSAASGEAFF. The CDR3 DNA is TGTGCCAGCAGCGCCGCTAGCGGTGAAGCTTTCTTT. Full variable domain (outside the CDR3, taken from reference TRBV7-9 and TRBJ1-1): DTGVSQNPRHKITKRGQNVTFRCDPISEHNRLYWYRQTLGQGPEFLTYFQNEAQLEKSRLLSDRFSAERPKGSFSTLEIQRTEQGDSAMYLCASSAASGEAFFGQGTRLTVV.

The chain joins TRBV6-1 to TRBJ1-1, with TRBD1 as a possible D gene (6 bases). The germline V and J ends were trimmed by 7 bases and 9 bases, with 15 bases remaining between them. This CDR3 spans 12 amino acids. In germline, CDR1 is MNHNS, CDR2 SASEGT. This chain's CDR3 is CASIPYRVQAFF. The CDR3, as DNA: TGTGCCAGCATCCCCTACAGGGTGCAAGCTTTCTTT.